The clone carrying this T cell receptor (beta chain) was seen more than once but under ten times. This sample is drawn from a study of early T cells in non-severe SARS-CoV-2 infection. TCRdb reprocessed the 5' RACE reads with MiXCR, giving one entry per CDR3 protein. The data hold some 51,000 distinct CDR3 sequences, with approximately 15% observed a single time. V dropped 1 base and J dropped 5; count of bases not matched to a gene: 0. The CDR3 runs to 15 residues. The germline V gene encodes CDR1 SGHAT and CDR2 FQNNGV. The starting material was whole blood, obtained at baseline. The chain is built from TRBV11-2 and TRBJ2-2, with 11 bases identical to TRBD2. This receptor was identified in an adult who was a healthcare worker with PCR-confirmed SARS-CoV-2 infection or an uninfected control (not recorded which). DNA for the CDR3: TGTGCCAGCAGCTTAGGACTAGCGGGAACCGGGGAGCTGTTTTTT. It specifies CASSLGLAGTGELFF.